Presented here are 15 T cell receptor beta chains from one specimen sequenced in a study of siplizumab effects on memory and regulatory T cells. Libraries were prepared by immunoSEQ multiplex PCR; TCRdb keeps only in-frame clonotypes and omits some of them. The sample holds 110,000 or so clones; about 91% are singletons and the top ten take approximately 0.75%. The source material was Tregs sorted from blood. The source of these receptors is a human donor in good health.

The J gene is TRBJ2-5, the V gene TRBV29-1; TRBD1 aligns across 10 bases. This CDR3 is built from 14 residues. J gave up 5 bases and V 3 bases, and 6 bases lay outside the gene matches. Germline V lookup: CDR1 SQVTM, CDR2 ANQGSEA. The CDR3 nucleotides read TGCAGCGTTGAGGAAGACAGGGGGCTGGAGACCCAGTACTTC. It is translated as CSVEEDRGLETQYF.

As DNA, the CDR3 is TGTGCCAGCAGCGTAGCTAGCGGGAGTCCCGGGGAGCTGTTTTTT. Amino acid sequence: CASSVASGSPGELFF. The rearrangement links TRBV9 to TRBJ2-2, with 10 bases that match TRBD2. The CDR3 spans 15 residues. The ends lost 0 bases at V and 6 bases at J; junction bases unmatched: 2. Germline CDR1 and CDR2: SGDLS and YYNGEE.

This chain joins TRBV4-1 and TRBJ1-2, with 11 nucleotides matching TRBD1. V lost 2 bases and J lost 7; bases outside the gene matches: 6. The CDR3 is 15 amino acids. Per germline, CDR1 MGHRA and CDR2 YSYEKL. The CDR3 DNA is TGCGCCAGCAGCCAATCGGGACAGGGGGGTTCTGGCTACACCTTC. Translating it yields CASSQSGQGGSGYTF.

The gene calls are TRBV5-4 and TRBJ2-3, with 7 bases identical to TRBD1. The ends lost 4 bases at V and 4 bases at J; junction bases unmatched: 6. This CDR3 has 14 residues. From germline, CDR1 is SGHNT and CDR2 YYREEE (reference sequence). The CDR3 DNA follows: TGTGCCAGCAGCGTGGACAGGCCCCCAGATACGCAGTATTTT. It translates to CASSVDRPPDTQYF.

This chain joins TRBV29-1 and TRBJ2-7, with 11 bases lining up with TRBD1. With V trimmed by 7 bases and J by 2 bases, 4 bases remained unmatched. CDR3 length: 13 residues. The germline gives CDR1 SQVTM, CDR2 ANQGSEA. CDR3 sequence (DNA): TGCAGCGCAGGACAGGGGGCGGCCTACGAGCAGTACTTC. It translates to CSAGQGAAYEQYF.

In this sample, this clone turned up many times. This sequence joins TRBV6-1 and TRBJ2-1; D gene ambiguous. The CDR3 extends over 11 amino acids. Germline CDR1 is MNHNS and CDR2 is SASEGT. With 4 bases removed from V and 6 bases from J, the gap between germline ends came to 4 bases. The CDR3 region is CASSGRNEQFF. CDR3 nucleotides: TGTGCCAGCAGTGGACGCAATGAGCAGTTCTTC.

V gene TRBV6-6 combines with J gene TRBJ1-5, with TRBD1 as a possible D gene (5 bases). Germline CDR1 is MNHNY and CDR2 is SVGAGI (reference sequence). Trimming left V 2 bases short and J 4 bases short, with 9 bases between. This CDR3 is 14 amino acids long. CDR3 coding DNA: TGTGCCAGCAGTTACGGGGGGGGTAATCAGCCCCAGCATTTT. Translation gives CASSYGGGNQPQHF.

CDR3 nucleotides: TGTGCCAGTAGTACCACCGCAGAGGAGACCCAGTACTTC. It yields the protein CASSTTAEETQYF. The rearrangement uses TRBV19 and TRBJ2-5; no definite D call. The CDR3 runs 13 residues. Looked up from germline, CDR1 is LNHDA and CDR2 is SQIVND (reference sequence). The germline V and J ends were trimmed by 4 bases and 5 bases, with 11 bases remaining between them.

This clone came up a few times. Here the CDR3 DNA reads TGTGCCAGCCGGTCAGTCGATACGCAGTATTTT. Its translation is CASRSVDTQYF. This chain uses TRBV6-6 with TRBJ2-3; D is unresolved. The CDR3 covers 11 residues. Germline V gene sequence: CDR1 MNHNY, CDR2 SVGAGI (reference sequence). Trimming left V 8 bases short and J 6 bases short, with 9 bases between.

V gene TRBV15 combines with J gene TRBJ1-2; TRBD1 agrees at 7 bases. V lost 4 bases, J lost 3 bases, and 2 bases stayed unmatched. This CDR3 spans 13 amino acids. Per the germline V gene, CDR1 is LNHNV and CDR2 is YYDKDF (reference sequence). This chain's CDR3 is CATSIGQDYGYTF. In nucleotides, the CDR3 is TGTGCCACCAGCATAGGACAGGACTATGGCTACACCTTC.

Points on this clone: One junction end does not reproduce the germline sequence, and a read error may be involved. This rearrangement joins TRBV7-7 to TRBJ1-5; D remains ambiguous. CDR3 length equals 13 residues. CDR1 and CDR2 from the germline V gene are SSHAT and FNYEAQ (reference sequence). The chain's CDR3 is CASSLEANQPQHF. In DNA form, the CDR3 reads TGTGCTAGCAGCTTAGAGGCCAATCAGCCCCAGCATTTT. Complete variable domain (other parts from reference TRBV7-7 and TRBJ1-5): GAGVSQSPRYKVTKRGQDVTLRCDPISSHATLYWYQQALGQGPEFLTYFNYEAQPDKSGLPSDRFSAERPEGSISTLTIQRTEQRDSAMYRCASSLEANQPQHFGDGTRLSIL.

The chain has TRBV6-6 and TRBJ2-6; D remains unclear. The CDR3 runs 15 residues. V was pared by 1 base and J by 2 bases, with 6 bases between. Germline V lookup: CDR1 MNHNY, CDR2 SVGAGI (reference sequence). The CDR3 DNA is TGTGCCAGCAGTTACTGGGGTGCTGGGGCCAACGTCCTGACTTTC. Protein sequence: CASSYWGAGANVLTF.

J is TRBJ1-5 and V is TRBV19; possibly TRBD1 for D (5 bases). CDR1 is LNHDA and CDR2 is SQIVND in the germline V gene (reference sequence). Trimming stripped 7 bases from V and 2 bases from J, with 21 bases between. The CDR3 is 17 amino acids. DNA for the CDR3: TGTGCCAGTACCCCTCAGGGCACTGGGTGGGGCAATCAGCCCCAGCATTTT. It codes for CASTPQGTGWGNQPQHF.

V usage is TRBV2 and J usage is TRBJ2-4; 9 nucleotides match TRBD1. CDR1 is SNHLY, CDR2 FYNNEI, per germline. This CDR3 region has 17 residues. Trimming took 4 bases from V and 3 from J; bases not matched to a gene: 10. This CDR3 is CASSGPGQGYGKNIQYF. CDR3 DNA: TGTGCCAGCAGTGGGCCGGGACAGGGCTATGGCAAAAACATTCAGTACTTC.

This clone was found once. The chain employs TRBV6-5 and TRBJ2-1; D gene ambiguous. Deletions cut 6 bases from V and 0 bases from J, with 12 bases between. The CDR3 extends over 15 amino acids. Germline V gene lookup returns CDR1 MNHEY and CDR2 SVGAGI. This chain's CDR3 is CASSPLALSYNEQFF. In nucleotides, the CDR3 is TGTGCCAGCAGCCCCCTTGCGCTCTCCTACAATGAGCAGTTCTTC.